Reported below is one T cell receptor (beta chain). Produced via immunoSEQ multiplex PCR; TCRdb's table is partial and in-frame only. This sample has 150,000 to 200,000 clones, with about 92% found just once. The CDR3 sequence is 13 residues long. Germline CDR1 is MDHEN and CDR2 is SYDVKM. V was pared by 7 bases and J by 5 bases, with 12 bases between. This sample was included in a study of T cell responses to AZD1222 COVID-19 vaccine. This clonotype was obtained from an adult who received the AZD1222 COVID-19 vaccine. This chain connects TRBV28 to TRBJ1-5; D gene uncertain. The sequencing here drew on peripheral blood, taken 28 days after the second AZD1222 dose. The chain's CDR3 is CASILGPHQPQHF. The DNA for the CDR3 is TGTGCCAGCATCCTCGGGCCACATCAGCCCCAGCATTTT.